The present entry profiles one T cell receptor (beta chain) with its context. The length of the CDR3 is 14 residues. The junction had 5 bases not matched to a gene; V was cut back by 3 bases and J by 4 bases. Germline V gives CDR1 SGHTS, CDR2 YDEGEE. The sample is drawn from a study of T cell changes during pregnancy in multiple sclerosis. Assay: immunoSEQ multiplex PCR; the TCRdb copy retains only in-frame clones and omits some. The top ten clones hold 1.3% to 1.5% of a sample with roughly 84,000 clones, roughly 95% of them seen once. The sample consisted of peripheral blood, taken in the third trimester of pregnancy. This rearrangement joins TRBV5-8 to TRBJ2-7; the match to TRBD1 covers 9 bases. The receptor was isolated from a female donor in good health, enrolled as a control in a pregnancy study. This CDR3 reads CASSWTGETYEQYF. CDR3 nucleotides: TGTGCCAGCAGCTGGACAGGGGAGACTTACGAGCAGTACTTC.